This T cell receptor beta chain was obtained from a study of identical twins. Template switching introduced a universal primer site, and the cDNA bore unique molecular identifiers. MiXCR, applied by TCRdb to the 5' RACE reads, yields one record per CDR3 protein. Among some 790,000 distinct CDR3 sequences listed, 15% to 20% were seen once. The CDR3 sequence is 16 residues long. V was clipped by 1 base and J by 8 bases; unmatched bases: 12. The germline V gene has CDR1 SGHRS and CDR2 YFSETQ. These data are also associated with another study on T cells expressing NK-cell markers.

This chain connects TRBV5-1 to TRBJ2-1; 7 bases agree with TRBD2. The receptor's source is a woman aged 18-29 years in good health. The material sequenced was PBMCs. The CDR3 loop reads CASSLTSAGNAHEQFF. CDR3 DNA sequence: TGCGCCAGCAGCTTGACTTCAGCGGGGAATGCCCATGAGCAGTTCTTC.